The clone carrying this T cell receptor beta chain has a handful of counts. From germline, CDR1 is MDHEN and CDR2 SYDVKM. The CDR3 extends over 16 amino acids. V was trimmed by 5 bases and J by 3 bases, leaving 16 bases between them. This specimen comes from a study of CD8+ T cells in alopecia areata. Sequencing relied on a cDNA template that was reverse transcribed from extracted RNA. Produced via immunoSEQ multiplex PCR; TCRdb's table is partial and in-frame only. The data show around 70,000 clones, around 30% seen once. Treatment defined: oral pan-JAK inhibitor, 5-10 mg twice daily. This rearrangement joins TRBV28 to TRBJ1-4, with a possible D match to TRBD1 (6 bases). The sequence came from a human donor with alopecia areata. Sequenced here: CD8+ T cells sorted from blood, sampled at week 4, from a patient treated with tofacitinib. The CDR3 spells CASSRNRVSPNEKLFF. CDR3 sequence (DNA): TGTGCCAGCAGTCGCAACAGGGTTTCGCCTAATGAAAAACTGTTTTTT. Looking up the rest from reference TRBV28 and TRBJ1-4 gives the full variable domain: DVKVTQSSRYLVKRTGEKVFLECVQDMDHENMFWYRQDPGLGLRLIYFSYDVKMKEKGDIPEGYSVSREKKERFSLILESASTNQTSMYLCASSRNRVSPNEKLFFGSGTQLSVL.